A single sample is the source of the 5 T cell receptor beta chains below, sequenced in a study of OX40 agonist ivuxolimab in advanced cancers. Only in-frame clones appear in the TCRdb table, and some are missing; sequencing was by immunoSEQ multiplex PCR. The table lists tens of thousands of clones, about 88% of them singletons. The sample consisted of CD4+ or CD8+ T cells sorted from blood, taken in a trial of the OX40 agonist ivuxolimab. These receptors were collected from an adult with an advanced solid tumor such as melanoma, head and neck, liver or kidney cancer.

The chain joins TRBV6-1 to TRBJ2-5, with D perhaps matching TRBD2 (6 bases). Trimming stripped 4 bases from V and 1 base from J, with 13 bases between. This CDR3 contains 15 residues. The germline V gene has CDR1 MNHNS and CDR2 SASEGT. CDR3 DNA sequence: TGTGCCAGCAGTGTCATGGGGACTCTCCAAGAGACCCAGTACTTC. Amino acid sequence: CASSVMGTLQETQYF.

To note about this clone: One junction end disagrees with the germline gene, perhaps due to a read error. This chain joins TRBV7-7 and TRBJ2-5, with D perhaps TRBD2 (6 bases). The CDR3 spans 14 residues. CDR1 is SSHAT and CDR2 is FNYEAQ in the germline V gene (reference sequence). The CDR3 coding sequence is TGTGCTAGCAGCTTAAGAGGGAGGCAGGAGACCCAGTACTTC. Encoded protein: CASSLRGRQETQYF.

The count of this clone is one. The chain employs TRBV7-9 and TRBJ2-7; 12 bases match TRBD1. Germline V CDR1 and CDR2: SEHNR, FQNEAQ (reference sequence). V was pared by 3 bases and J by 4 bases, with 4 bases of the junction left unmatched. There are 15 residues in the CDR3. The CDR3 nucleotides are TGTGCCAGCAGCTTGGGGGACAGGGGGCTATACGAGCAGTACTTC. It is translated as CASSLGDRGLYEQYF.

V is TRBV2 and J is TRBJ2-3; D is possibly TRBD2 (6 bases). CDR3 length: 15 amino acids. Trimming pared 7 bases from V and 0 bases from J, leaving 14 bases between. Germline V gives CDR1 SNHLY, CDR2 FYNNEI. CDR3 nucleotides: TGTGCCAGCACTCGGGGGACCATTAGCACAGATACGCAGTATTTT. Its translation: CASTRGTISTDTQYF.

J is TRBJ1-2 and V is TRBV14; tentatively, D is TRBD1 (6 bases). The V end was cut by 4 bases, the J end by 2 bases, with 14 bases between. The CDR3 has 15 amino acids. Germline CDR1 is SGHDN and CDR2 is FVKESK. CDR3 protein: CASSRGGNVNYGYTF. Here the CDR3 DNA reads TGTGCCAGCAGCCGAGGGGGGAACGTCAACTATGGCTACACCTTC.